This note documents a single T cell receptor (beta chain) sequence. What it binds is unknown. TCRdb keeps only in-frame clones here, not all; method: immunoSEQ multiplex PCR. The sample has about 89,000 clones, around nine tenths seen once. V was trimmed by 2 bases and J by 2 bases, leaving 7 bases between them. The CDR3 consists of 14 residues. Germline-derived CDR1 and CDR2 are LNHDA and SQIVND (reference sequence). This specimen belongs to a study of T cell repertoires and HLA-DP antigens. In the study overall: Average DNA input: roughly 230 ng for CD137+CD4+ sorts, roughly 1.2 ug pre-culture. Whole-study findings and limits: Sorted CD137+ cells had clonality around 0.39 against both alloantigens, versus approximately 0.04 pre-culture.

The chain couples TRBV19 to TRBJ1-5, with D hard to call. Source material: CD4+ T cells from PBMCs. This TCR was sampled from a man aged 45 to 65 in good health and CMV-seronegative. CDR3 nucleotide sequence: TGTGCCAGTAGTATATGGCAGGGCAATCAGCCCCAGCATTTT. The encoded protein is CASSIWQGNQPQHF.